The 7 T cell receptor beta chains below were found in one sample sequenced in a study of regulatory T cells in long-lasting Graves disease. Both iRepertoire HTBI primers and Arm-PCR of CDR3 regions were used to build the TCR beta libraries. TCRdb itself ran the multiplex PCR reads through MiXCR, one entry per CDR3 protein. The table records about 200,000 distinct CDR3 sequences, approximately 20% of them present only once. Time point specified: newly diagnosed GD, antithyroid drugs for less than 3 months. TCR sequences were obtained from RNA taken from PBMCs. The sample consisted of peripheral blood mononuclear cells (PBMCs), taken at new diagnosis, from a patient treated with antithyroid drugs. Receptors originate from a female donor with Graves disease.

The table lists this clonotype with many counts. The chain carries TRBV28 and TRBJ2-5; TRBD2 aligns across 8 bases. Trimming removed 3 bases from V and 3 bases from J; junction bases left unmatched: 6. CDR3 length: 15 residues. CDR1 and CDR2 from the germline V gene are MDHEN and SYDVKM. The DNA for the CDR3 is TGTGCCAGCAGTTTTCTTACTAGCGGCAAAGAGACCCAGTACTTC. Amino acid sequence: CASSFLTSGKETQYF.

This clonotype was counted at least ten times. The CDR3 DNA follows: TGTGCCTGGAGTGTAGGTCAGATAGATACGCAGTATTTT. Its translation is CAWSVGQIDTQYF. The rearrangement joins TRBV30 to TRBJ2-3; no firm D call. The CDR3 covers 13 residues. Looked up from germline, CDR1 is GTSNPN and CDR2 is SVGIG (reference sequence). Trimming pared 0 bases from V and 5 bases from J, leaving 9 bases between.

At least ten counts were recorded for this clonotype. The genes are TRBV10-3 and TRBJ2-6, with 9 bases that match TRBD1. CDR3 length: 20 residues. Germline V CDR1 and CDR2: ENHRY, SYGVKD. The ends lost 3 bases at V and 4 bases at J; junction bases unmatched: 16. CDR3 loop: CAISDPLLGQGFPGANVLTF. The CDR3 DNA sequence: TGTGCCATCAGTGACCCACTCTTGGGACAGGGATTCCCCGGGGCCAACGTCCTGACTTTC.

There are many counts of this clonotype. The chain combines TRBV11-1 with TRBJ1-3, with a weak D call TRBD1 (5 bases). Germline assignment: CDR1 SGHAT and CDR2 FQDESV (reference sequence). V was trimmed by 5 bases and J by 4 bases, leaving 15 bases between them. The CDR3 has 15 residues. CDR3 residues: CASSLGPEQGNTIYF. The CDR3 DNA reads as TGTGCCAGCAGCCTGGGGCCCGAACAAGGAAACACCATATATTTT.

There are many counts of this clonotype. The genes are TRBV5-6 and TRBJ2-3, with 7 bases that match TRBD1. J lost 1 base, V lost 0 bases, and 5 bases had no gene match. The germline V gene has CDR1 SGHDT and CDR2 YYEEEE. The CDR3 spans 16 residues. The CDR3 protein is CASSLGGGAGTDTQYF. The CDR3 nucleotides read TGTGCCAGCAGCTTGGGAGGGGGCGCTGGCACAGATACGCAGTATTTT.

This clonotype was recorded many times. The rearrangement links TRBV12-3 or TRBV12-4 to TRBJ2-1; TRBD1 matches 12 bases. J was trimmed by 7 bases and V by 6 bases; bases with no gene match: 13. This CDR3 has 17 residues. The CDR3 reads CASSTPPGQGAENEQFF. CDR3 DNA sequence: TGTGCCAGCAGCACACCTCCGGGACAGGGGGCGGAGAATGAGCAGTTCTTC.

This clonotype occurred many times. V is TRBV24-1 and J is TRBJ1-1; D uncertain. The CDR3 consists of 12 residues. Between the trimmed V and J ends, which lost 2 bases and 8 bases, there was a span of 8 bases. The germline V gene encodes CDR1 KGHDR and CDR2 SFDVKD. The CDR3 loop is CATSDSLGEAFF. CDR3 in DNA: TGTGCCACCAGTGATTCCTTAGGGGAAGCTTTCTTT.